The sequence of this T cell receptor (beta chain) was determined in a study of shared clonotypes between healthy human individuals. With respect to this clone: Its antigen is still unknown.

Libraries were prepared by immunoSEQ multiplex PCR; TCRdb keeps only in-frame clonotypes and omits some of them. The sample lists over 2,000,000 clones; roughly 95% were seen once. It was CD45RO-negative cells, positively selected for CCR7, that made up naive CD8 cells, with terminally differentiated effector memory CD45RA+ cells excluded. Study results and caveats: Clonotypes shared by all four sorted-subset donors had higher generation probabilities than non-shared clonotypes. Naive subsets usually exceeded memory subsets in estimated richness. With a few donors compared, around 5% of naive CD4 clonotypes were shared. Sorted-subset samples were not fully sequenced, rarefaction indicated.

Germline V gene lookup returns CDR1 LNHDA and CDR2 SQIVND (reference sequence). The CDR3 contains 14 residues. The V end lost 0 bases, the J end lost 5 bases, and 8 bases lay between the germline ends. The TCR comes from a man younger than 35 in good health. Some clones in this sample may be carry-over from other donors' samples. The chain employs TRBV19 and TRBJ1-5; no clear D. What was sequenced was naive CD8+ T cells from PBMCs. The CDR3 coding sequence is TGTGCCAGTAGTATAGATCTAGGGTATCAGCCCCAGCATTTT. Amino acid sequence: CASSIDLGYQPQHF.